Listed below are T cell receptor beta chains from one sample, sequenced in a study of blood T cell repertoires in COVID-19. Produced via immunoSEQ multiplex PCR; TCRdb's table is partial and in-frame only. The data contain under 450,000 clones, around four fifths of them singletons. Sequences were obtained from PBMCs or T cells enriched from blood (not recorded which). The receptors here all came from a woman aged 45 to 65 who had recovered from COVID-19. The CDR3 runs from the conserved cysteine through the conserved F or W. The D gene is left open where the match is weak. A row's size may be missing; if present it is once, few, many or a size class.

size	V	J	D	DNA	CDR3
once	TRBV14	TRBJ1-1	-	TGTGCCAGCAGCCGGGGAGGTAGGTGGACTGAAGCTTTCTTT	CASSRGGRWTEAFF
-	TRBV7-2	TRBJ2-3	-	TGTGCCAGCAGCTTGGCCCGGTACTCCGGGAGCCCAGATACGCAGTATTTT	CASSLARYSGSPDTQYF
-	TRBV4-3	TRBJ1-2	-	TGCGCCAGCAGCCAAGAGGGCGGGGGCGGCTATGGCTACACCTTC	CASSQEGGGGYGYTF
once	TRBV11-2	TRBJ1-1	TRBD1	TGTGCCAGCAGCTTCCCGGGACAGGGGAGGGGCACTGAAGCTTTCTTT	CASSFPGQGRGTEAFF
once	TRBV30	TRBJ1-6	TRBD1	TGTGCCTGGAGTAGTGCGGGACAGGGGATTTCACCCCTCCACTTT	CAWSSAGQGISPLHF
once	TRBV11-2	TRBJ2-7	TRBD2	TGTGCCAGCAGCACCGACGCAGCGGGGGGCTACGAGCAGTACTTC	CASSTDAAGGYEQYF
-	TRBV5-1	TRBJ2-3	-	TGCGCCAGCAGCACGGGTGACACAGATACGCAGTATTTT	CASSTGDTDTQYF
-	TRBV5-1	TRBJ1-4	TRBD1	TGCGCCAGCAGCCCGAGGGGGCCTTCAACTAATGAAAAACTGTTTTTT	CASSPRGPSTNEKLFF
-	TRBV5-1	TRBJ2-7	-	TGCGCCAGCAGACACGCATCCTACGAGCAGTACTTC	CASRHASYEQYF
-	TRBV30	TRBJ2-2	-	TGTGCCTGGAGTGCCTTGGCCGCCGGGGAGCTGTTTTTT	CAWSALAAGELFF
-	TRBV30	TRBJ1-6	-	TGTGCCGGGGCAATACGGGGTTCACCCCTCCACTTT	CAGAIRGSPLHF
-	TRBV25-1	TRBJ2-1	-	TGTGCCAGCAGTGATGCTGGAGGTGAGCAGTTCTTC	CASSDAGGEQFF
-	TRBV21-1	TRBJ2-1	-	TGTGCCAGCAGCAGTTTTCGGAGGAAGTACTACAATGAGCAGTTCTTC	CASSSFRRKYYNEQFF
-	TRBV7-9	TRBJ1-5	TRBD1	TGTGCCAGCAGCCCCGTGGCCGGGACAGGGTCGGGTCAGCCCCAGCATTTT	CASSPVAGTGSGQPQHF
-	TRBV19	TRBJ2-5	TRBD2	TGTGCCAGTAATCGCGGGGGGGGTTTTGGAGAGACCCAGTACTTC	CASNRGGGFGETQYF
-	TRBV20-1	TRBJ2-3	TRBD2	TGCAGTGGAGCGGGAGAAGATACGCAGTATTTT	CSGAGEDTQYF
-	TRBV3-1/TRBV3-2	TRBJ2-3	-	TGTGCCAGCAGCCAACCGGGGGTAGATACGCAGTATTTT	CASSQPGVDTQYF
-	TRBV29-1	TRBJ2-5	TRBD2	TGCAGCGTTCAAGGGACTAGATCTCTGGAGACCCAGTACTTC	CSVQGTRSLETQYF
-	TRBV7-6	TRBJ2-7	TRBD2	TGTGCCAGCAGCCCGCGGACTAGCGGGATAGGATACGAGCAGTACTTC	CASSPRTSGIGYEQYF
-	TRBV7-2	TRBJ1-1	-	TGTGCCAGCAGGGCACAGGGACCGAGCGGCACTGAAGCTTTCTTT	CASRAQGPSGTEAFF
-	TRBV7-8	TRBJ1-1	TRBD1	TGTGCCAGCAGGAGGACAGGGGGAAGTTTCACTGAAGCTTTCTTT	CASRRTGGSFTEAFF
-	TRBV6-5	TRBJ2-5	TRBD1	TGTGCCAGCAGGACAGGGTGGGAGACCCAGTACTTC	CASRTGWETQYF
-	TRBV7-2	TRBJ1-2	-	TGTGCCAGCAGCTTAGCGGCCTCCCCCGCTAACTATGGCTACACCTTC	CASSLAASPANYGYTF
-	TRBV2	TRBJ1-5	-	TGTGCCAGCAGTGGTTACGGTCTCAATCAGCCCCAGCATTTT	CASSGYGLNQPQHF
few	TRBV15	TRBJ2-7	TRBD2	TGTGCCACCAGCAGAGAACTAGCGGGAGGGCCTGGCTACGAGCAGTACTTC	CATSRELAGGPGYEQYF
-	TRBV9	TRBJ2-5	-	TGTGCCAGCAGCGTAGTACCCGGGGGAGAGACCCAGTACTTC	CASSVVPGGETQYF
few	TRBV19	TRBJ1-4	TRBD1	TGTGCCAGTAGTACCCGGGACAGGGCAGTTAGCGGAAATGAAAAACTGTTTTTT	CASSTRDRAVSGNEKLFF
-	TRBV14	TRBJ1-1	-	TGTGCCAGCAGCCTAGTAGGTGGGAGCACTGAAGCTTTCTTT	CASSLVGGSTEAFF
once	TRBV23-1	TRBJ1-2	-	TGCGCCAGCAACCCCCGGCAGGATAATGGCTACACCTTC	CASNPRQDNGYTF
-	TRBV5-1	TRBJ2-2	TRBD1	TGCGCCAGCAGCTTGTCAGGGGGCCCGAACACCGGGGAGCTGTTTTTT	CASSLSGGPNTGELFF
-	TRBV7-9	TRBJ1-6	-	TGTGCCAGCAGCTTAGCAGGAGGAGTGAATTCACCCCTCCACTTT	CASSLAGGVNSPLHF
-	TRBV7-8	TRBJ1-2	-	TGTGCCAGCAGCTTATTGGGAGGGATGGATGGCTACACCTTC	CASSLLGGMDGYTF
few	TRBV5-4	TRBJ1-2	TRBD1	TGTGCCAGCAGCTATCAGGGGGCTGCCTATGGCTACACCTTC	CASSYQGAAYGYTF
-	TRBV7-2	TRBJ1-6	TRBD1	TGTGCCAGCAGCTTAGCGGCAGGGGGCACGGGTTCACCCCTCCACTTT	CASSLAAGGTGSPLHF
-	TRBV5-1	TRBJ2-2	-	TGCGCCAGCAGTTATAGACAGGACGGGGAGCTGTTTTTT	CASSYRQDGELFF
-	TRBV2	TRBJ2-1	TRBD1	TGTGCCAGCAGTGCACCACACCCCAGGGGGCTTGGGGAGTCCTACAATGAGCAGTTCTTC	CASSAPHPRGLGESYNEQFF
-	TRBV13	TRBJ2-3	TRBD1	TGTGCCAGCAGCCCCCGGACAGGGAGCGGGGATACGCAGTATTTT	CASSPRTGSGDTQYF
-	TRBV19	TRBJ1-1	-	TGTGCGAGCGAGGTGGTCAGGGGCACTGAAGCTTTCTTT	CASEVVRGTEAFF
-	TRBV12-3/TRBV12-4	TRBJ1-1	-	TGTGCCAGCAGTCCATACTCCACTGAAGCTTTCTTT	CASSPYSTEAFF
-	TRBV3-1/TRBV3-2	TRBJ1-1	-	TGTGCCAGCAGCCAACCACTCTCTCGGGGGTCTGAAGCTTTCTTT	CASSQPLSRGSEAFF